The sequence of this T cell receptor (beta chain) was determined in a study of blood T cell repertoires in COVID-19. The germline gives CDR1 SGHNT, CDR2 YYREEE (reference sequence). This CDR3 spans 14 amino acids. V was shortened by 4 bases and J by 0 bases, with 10 bases between the two germline ends. This clone occurred once. The method was immunoSEQ multiplex PCR; TCRdb's version includes in-frame clones alone and lacks a portion of them. Here the sample spans more than 300,000 clones, 80% to 85% being singletons. The TCR originated in a woman in her 50s who had recovered from COVID-19. V usage is TRBV5-4 and J usage is TRBJ1-1; no firm D call. The specimen sequenced was PBMCs or T cells enriched from blood (not recorded which). Written as DNA, the CDR3 is TGTGCCAGCAGCCAGCAGACTATGAACACTGAAGCTTTCTTT. Translated, it gives CASSQQTMNTEAFF.